A single sample gave rise to the 10 T cell receptor beta chains below, sequenced in a study of shared clonotypes between healthy human individuals. Data came from immunoSEQ multiplex PCR; TCRdb stores just in-frame clones and leaves some out. This table holds about 480,000 clones, less than 85% found once. Sequenced: PBMCs. Every receptor here comes from a woman aged 40 to 50 in good health. Some clones in this sample may be carry-over from other donors' samples.

CDR3 in amino acids: CASSELAGLNTIYF. The CDR3 DNA sequence: TGTGCCAGCAGTGAACTGGCAGGGCTCAACACCATATATTTT. This chain links TRBV6-1 with TRBJ1-3, with TRBD1 as a possible D gene (5 bases). The CDR3 is 14 amino acids. Trimming pared 2 bases from V and 7 bases from J, leaving 12 bases between. Germline CDR1 MNHNS, CDR2 SASEGT.

V and J are TRBV23-1 and TRBJ1-5, with D tentatively TRBD1 (5 bases). TRBV23-1 is placed among ORFs of uncertain function. The CDR3 runs to 12 residues. With 7 bases removed from V and 1 base from J, the gap between germline ends came to 5 bases. The CDR3 here is CASKGSNQPQHF. Here the CDR3 DNA reads TGCGCCAGCAAGGGGAGCAATCAGCCCCAGCATTTT.

This rearrangement joins TRBV6-1 to TRBJ2-7; possible D gene TRBD2, 5 bases. V was pared by 6 bases and J by 0 bases, with 12 bases between. CDR1 is MNHNS, CDR2 SASEGT, per germline. The CDR3 is 14 amino acids. The CDR3 here is CASSLERNSYEQYF. In DNA form, the CDR3 reads TGTGCCAGCAGCCTCGAGCGGAACTCCTACGAGCAGTACTTC.

Comment on this clone: One junction end disagrees with the germline gene, perhaps due to a read error. The rearrangement joins TRBV7-2 to TRBJ1-4; no clear D gene. Germline CDR1 and CDR2: SGHTA and FQGNSA. There are 12 residues in the CDR3. The CDR3 DNA follows: TGTGCCAGCAGCCCCCGTATTGGCCCTTGGTGGTTT. Amino acids: CASSPRIGPWWF. Full variable domain (rest looked up from reference TRBV7-2 and TRBJ1-4): GAGVSQSPSNKVTEKGKDVELRCDPISGHTALYWYRQSLGQGLEFLIYFQGNSAPDKSGLPSDRFSAERTGGSVSTLTIQRTQQEDSAVYLCASSPRIGPWWFGSGTQLSVL.

As to this clone: A much larger clonotype is one base distant, so this may be a read error. This sample also contains other DNA sequences that code for the same CDR3. V and J are TRBV25-1 and TRBJ1-2; the D gene is possibly TRBD1 (5 bases). CDR1 and CDR2 (germline): MGHDK, SYGVNS. The CDR3 extends over 16 amino acids. CDR3: CASSEYQQGGDYGYTF. CDR3 nucleotides: TGTGCCAGCAGTGAATATCAGCAGGGCGGTGACTATGGCTACACTTTC.

The V gene is TRBV7-9, the J gene TRBJ2-7; the D call may be TRBD1 or TRBD2 (6 bases each). The germline V gene has CDR1 SEHNR and CDR2 FQNEAQ (reference sequence). This CDR3 contains 18 residues. Trimming left V 4 bases short and J 4 bases short, with 26 bases between. The CDR3 bases are TGTGCCAGCAGCTCTCTCGGGGGCGGCGGAGCCCTCCCGTACGAGCAGTACTTC. Its translation is CASSSLGGGGALPYEQYF.

In regard to this clone: Other DNA sequences within the sample encode an identical CDR3. This chain joins TRBV7-2 and TRBJ2-1; 13 bases fit TRBD2. The CDR3 loop spans 15 amino acids. Germline CDR1 SGHTA, CDR2 FQGNSA. V lost 1 base, J lost 7 bases, and 1 base stayed unmatched. The CDR3 is CASSLGLAGGNEQFF. DNA for the CDR3: TGTGCCAGCAGCTTAGGACTAGCGGGAGGAAATGAGCAGTTCTTC.

The genes are TRBV14 and TRBJ2-2; no firm D call. Trimming took off 4 bases at V and 5 bases at J, with 5 bases between the two ends. The V gene's germline CDR1 is SGHDN and CDR2 FVKESK. The CDR3 runs 12 residues. The CDR3 here is CASSPTTGELFF. CDR3 sequence (DNA): TGTGCCAGCAGCCCAACTACCGGGGAGCTGTTTTTT.

CDR3: CASSQRLAGVNEQFF. The DNA for the CDR3 is TGTGCCAGCAGCCAACGACTAGCGGGAGTGAATGAGCAGTTCTTC. The chain employs TRBV4-2 and TRBJ2-1; 12 bases align to TRBD2. Germline V gene sequence: CDR1 LGHNA, CDR2 YNFKEQ. The CDR3 has 15 amino acids. Germline trimming cut 2 bases from V and 7 bases from J; bases unmatched to any gene: 3.

This chain uses TRBV19 with TRBJ2-7; 8 bases match TRBD2. Germline-derived CDR1 and CDR2 are LNHDA and SQIVND (reference sequence). The CDR3 length is 13 residues. The junction had 12 bases not matched to a gene; V was cut back by 5 bases and J by 12 bases. CDR3 nucleotides: TGTGCCAGTAGTCCGGGACTAGGGGTCCGGGGGTACTTC. Encoded protein: CASSPGLGVRGYF. Looking up the rest from reference TRBV19 and TRBJ2-7 gives the full variable domain: DGGITQSPKYLFRKEGQNVTLSCEQNLNHDAMYWYRQDPGQGLRLIYYSQIVNDFQKGDIAEGYSVSREKKESFPLTVTSAQKNPTAFYLCASSPGLGVRGYFGPGTRLTVT.